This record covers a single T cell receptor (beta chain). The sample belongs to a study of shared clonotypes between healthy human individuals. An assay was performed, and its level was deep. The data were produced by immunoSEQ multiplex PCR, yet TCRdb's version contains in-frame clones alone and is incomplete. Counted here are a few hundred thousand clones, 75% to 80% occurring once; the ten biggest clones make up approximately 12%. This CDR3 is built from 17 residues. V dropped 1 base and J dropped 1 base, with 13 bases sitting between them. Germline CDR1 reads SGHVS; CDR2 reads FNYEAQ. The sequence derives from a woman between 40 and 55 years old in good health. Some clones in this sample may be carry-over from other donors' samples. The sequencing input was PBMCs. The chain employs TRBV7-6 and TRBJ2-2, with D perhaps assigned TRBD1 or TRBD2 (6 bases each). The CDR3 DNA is TGTGCCAGCAGCTTAGTGGGGGGCGGCGGGAACACCGGGGAGCTGTTTTTT. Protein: CASSLVGGGGNTGELFF.